These 29 T cell receptor beta chains originate from one sample sequenced in a study of T cell changes during pregnancy in multiple sclerosis. Sequenced by immunoSEQ multiplex PCR; TCRdb stores in-frame clones only, minus some. The table lists 93,000 or so clones, roughly nine tenths of them singletons, with around 0.84% in the top ten. Sequenced here: peripheral blood, sampled after pregnancy. These receptors all come from a female donor with multiple sclerosis, enrolled in a pregnancy study.

The V call is TRBV7-7, the J call TRBJ2-5; TRBD1 matches 8 bases. The CDR3 contains 17 residues. With V trimmed by 5 bases and J by 7 bases, 18 bases remained unmatched. Germline loops: CDR1 SSHAT, CDR2 FNYEAQ (reference sequence). CDR3 protein: CASSPLSGQGGTGTQYF. CDR3 sequence (DNA): TGTGCCAGCAGCCCCCTTTCCGGACAGGGTGGAACGGGGACCCAGTACTTC.

The chain combines TRBV21-1 with TRBJ1-3. TRBV21-1 constitutes a pseudogene. This CDR3 is 16 amino acids long. CDR3 residues: CASRLLRRGTGNTIYF. In DNA form, the CDR3 reads TGTGCCAGCAGACTATTACGACGGGGGACTGGAAACACCATATATTTT.

V gene TRBV2 combines with J gene TRBJ1-1; D ambiguous. Trimming removed 5 bases from V and 0 bases from J, with 4 bases in between. This CDR3 region has 12 residues. Germline V gene data show CDR1 as SNHLY and CDR2 as FYNNEI. The CDR3 is CASSTLNTEAFF. The DNA of the CDR3 is TGTGCCAGCAGTACACTGAACACTGAAGCTTTCTTT.

This chain joins TRBV28 and TRBJ1-5; D possibly corresponds to TRBD1 (5 bases). Trimming cost V 3 bases and J 5 bases, with 17 bases left between them. The CDR3 runs to 16 residues. Per the germline V gene, CDR1 is MDHEN and CDR2 is SYDVKM. CDR3 in amino acids: CASSFITGLRYQPQHF. CDR3 bases: TGTGCCAGCAGTTTCATTACAGGTCTAAGGTATCAGCCCCAGCATTTT.

The chain employs TRBV7-9 and TRBJ1-6; perhaps TRBD1 as D (5 bases). CDR3 length equals 15 residues. Trimming removed 5 bases from V and 7 bases from J, with 15 bases in between. Germline CDR1 and CDR2: SEHNR and FQNEAQ (reference sequence). CDR3 coding DNA: TGTGCCAGCAGCCCGTCGGGGGTCGAAAATTCACCCCTCCACTTT. Translated, it gives CASSPSGVENSPLHF.

The chain joins TRBV4-1 to TRBJ2-3; D is possibly TRBD2 (7 bases). This CDR3 spans 16 amino acids. V dropped 0 bases and J dropped 3 bases, with 13 bases sitting between them. Germline V CDR1 and CDR2: MGHRA, YSYEKL. The CDR3 bases are TGCGCCAGCAGCCAAGAGAGGGGGGGATCAACAGATACGCAGTATTTT. Translating gives CASSQERGGSTDTQYF.

The chain uses TRBV2 and TRBJ2-7, with 7 positions matching TRBD1. From germline, CDR1 is SNHLY and CDR2 FYNNEI. V dropped 6 bases and J dropped 7; count of bases not matched to a gene: 6. This CDR3 region has 12 residues. CDR3 region: CASRGDREEQYF. The CDR3 DNA sequence: TGTGCCAGCAGGGGGGACAGAGAGGAGCAGTACTTC.

The rearrangement joins TRBV5-1 to TRBJ2-7, with 9 bases matching TRBD1. Germline V gene data show CDR1 as SGHRS and CDR2 as YFSETQ. V was pared by 4 bases and J by 1 base, with 9 bases of the junction left unmatched. The CDR3 is 16 amino acids. The CDR3 is CASSTSLGTGSYEQYF. CDR3 sequence (DNA): TGCGCCAGCAGCACCTCACTCGGGACAGGGTCCTACGAGCAGTACTTC.

The rearrangement uses TRBV5-1 and TRBJ2-2; the D is unclear. Germline V gene sequence: CDR1 SGHRS, CDR2 YFSETQ. CDR3 length: 13 amino acids. Trimming stripped 3 bases from V and 0 bases from J, with 3 bases between. CDR3 in DNA: TGCGCCAGCAGCTCCGCGAACACCGGGGAGCTGTTTTTT. Its translation: CASSSANTGELFF.

The chain is built from TRBV7-9 and TRBJ2-3; D perhaps matches TRBD2 (6 bases). The CDR3 is made up of 14 amino acids. Germline V CDR1 and CDR2: SEHNR, FQNEAQ (reference sequence). Trimming cost V 2 bases and J 3 bases, with 9 bases left between them. As DNA, the CDR3 is TGTGCCAGCAGCTTACTTGCGGGGACAGATACGCAGTATTTT. Encoded protein: CASSLLAGTDTQYF.

Concerning this clone itself: Within the sample, other DNA sequences also encode this same CDR3. The chain combines TRBV6-5 with TRBJ2-7; 8 nucleotides align to TRBD1. This CDR3 has 14 amino acids. Looked up from germline, CDR1 is MNHEY and CDR2 is SVGAGI. V lost 2 bases and J lost 3; bases outside the gene matches: 3. CDR3 coding DNA: TGTGCCAGCAGTTACCGAGACAGGGGCTACGAGCAGTACTTC. Translated: CASSYRDRGYEQYF.

This clone has only one observation. The rearrangement uses TRBV7-9 and TRBJ2-7, with TRBD1 as a possible D gene (7 bases). Trimming took off 5 bases at V and 5 bases at J, with 16 bases between the two ends. Germline CDR1 is SEHNR and CDR2 is FQNEAQ (reference sequence). CDR3 size: 14 residues. The CDR3 loop is CASSLNRGGDEQYF. The CDR3 DNA is TGTGCCAGCAGCCTCAACAGGGGCGGGGACGAGCAGTACTTC.

CDR3 sequence: CSARTGGDQYF. The CDR3 DNA reads as TGCAGTGCGAGGACAGGCGGGGACCAGTACTTC. The J gene is TRBJ2-5, the V gene TRBV20-1; TRBD1 is a possible D gene (7 bases). V dropped 6 bases and J dropped 10 bases, with 15 bases sitting between them. Germline V gene data show CDR1 as DFQATT and CDR2 as SNEGSKA (reference sequence). The CDR3 is 11 residues long.

J is TRBJ2-2 and V is TRBV10-3; D is unresolved. V was trimmed by 2 bases and J by 2 bases, leaving 9 bases between them. The CDR3 sequence is 15 residues long. Per germline, CDR1 ENHRY and CDR2 SYGVKD. CDR3 region: CAISELIANTGELFF. The CDR3 DNA reads TGTGCCATCAGTGAGCTTATAGCTAACACCGGGGAGCTGTTTTTT.

In the case of this clone: The sample carries other DNA sequences with the same CDR3. The chain has TRBV27 and TRBJ2-7; D not certain. V was trimmed by 3 bases and J by 0 bases, leaving 9 bases between them. The germline V gene encodes CDR1 MNHEY and CDR2 SMNVEV (reference sequence). The CDR3 covers 14 residues. The CDR3: CASSLTRISYEQYF. Written as DNA, the CDR3 is TGTGCCAGCAGTTTGACCAGGATCTCCTACGAGCAGTACTTC.

J is TRBJ2-1 and V is TRBV4-1; D uncertain. Germline CDR1 and CDR2: MGHRA and YSYEKL. Trimming cost V 5 bases and J 0 bases, with 17 bases left between them. CDR3 length: 17 amino acids. For the CDR3, the DNA is TGCGCCAGCAGCACCCGCCCCGAAAGCTCCTCCTACAATGAGCAGTTCTTC. Translation: CASSTRPESSSYNEQFF.

The V and J genes are TRBV6-4 and TRBJ2-7, with D possibly TRBD1 on 5 matching bases. The ends were cut back, 0 bases at V and 4 bases at J, with 13 bases in the middle. There are 15 residues in the CDR3. Germline CDR1 is MRHNA and CDR2 is SNTAGT. The chain's CDR3 is CASSDSRVLSYEQYF. The CDR3 DNA reads as TGTGCCAGCAGTGACTCCAGGGTGTTGAGTTACGAGCAGTACTTC.

The rearrangement joins TRBV19 to TRBJ1-2; 9 bases agree with TRBD1. This CDR3 has 16 amino acids. Trimming at V came to 6 bases and at J to 5 bases, leaving 13 bases not matched to a gene. Germline V gives CDR1 LNHDA, CDR2 SQIVND (reference sequence). The CDR3 bases are TGTGCCAGTAGCCAAGGCCGGGGACAGGGAGGATATGGCTACACCTTC. It codes for CASSQGRGQGGYGYTF.

The rearrangement uses TRBV6-1 and TRBJ2-1; TRBD2 matches at 8 bases. The CDR3 is 15 residues long. After removal of 5 bases from V and 10 bases from J, the junction contained 13 bases not matched to a gene. The germline V gene encodes CDR1 MNHNS and CDR2 SASEGT. This CDR3 is CASSITRGGLGEQFF. CDR3 bases: TGTGCCAGCAGTATCACACGGGGGGGGCTAGGGGAGCAGTTCTTC.

J is TRBJ2-3 and V is TRBV4-1; TRBD1 is a possible D gene (5 bases). Germline V gene lookup returns CDR1 MGHRA and CDR2 YSYEKL. The CDR3 loop spans 18 amino acids. Trimming shortened V by 0 bases and J by 4 bases, and 20 bases separated the two germline ends. As DNA, the CDR3 is TGCGCCAGCAGCCAAGAGGGTGGTGCAGGGTTAGAGGCAGATACGCAGTATTTT. Its protein is CASSQEGGAGLEADTQYF.

The chain joins TRBV7-2 to TRBJ2-7; tentatively, D is TRBD1 (5 bases). Germline V gene lookup returns CDR1 SGHTA and CDR2 FQGNSA. The V end lost 6 bases, the J end lost 7 bases, and 16 bases lay between the germline ends. This CDR3 has 13 residues. The CDR3 bases are TGTGCCAGCAGTCCCAGAGCAGGGCTGGAGCAGTACTTC. Its protein product is CASSPRAGLEQYF. Full variable domain (rest looked up from reference TRBV7-2 and TRBJ2-7): GAGVSQSPSNKVTEKGKDVELRCDPISGHTALYWYRQSLGQGLEFLIYFQGNSAPDKSGLPSDRFSAERTGGSVSTLTIQRTQQEDSAVYLCASSPRAGLEQYFGPGTRLTVT.

The rearrangement uses TRBV27 and TRBJ2-1; 11 nucleotides agree with TRBD2. The CDR3 spans 18 residues. The germline gives CDR1 MNHEY, CDR2 SMNVEV (reference sequence). V was clipped by 3 bases and J by 0 bases; unmatched bases: 7. CDR3 bases: TGTGCCAGCAGTTTTAGGCGACTAGCGGGAAGCTCCTACAATGAGCAGTTCTTC. Residues: CASSFRRLAGSSYNEQFF.

J is TRBJ2-1 and V is TRBV11-2; 8 bases are shared with TRBD2. The CDR3 sequence is 16 residues long. Trimming at V came to 6 bases and at J to 12 bases, leaving 19 bases not matched to a gene. From germline, CDR1 is SGHAT and CDR2 FQNNGV. The CDR3 is CASRLAGTSVNQRQFF. The CDR3 DNA follows: TGTGCCAGCAGGCTAGCGGGCACTAGCGTCAATCAACGGCAGTTCTTC.

The chain links TRBV11-3 to TRBJ1-1; the match to TRBD1 covers 7 bases. Germline lookup yields CDR1 SGHNT and CDR2 YENEEA. Germline trimming cut 5 bases from V and 5 bases from J; bases unmatched to any gene: 5. This CDR3 is built from 13 residues. The CDR3 spells CASSETGATEAFF. The DNA of the CDR3 is TGTGCCAGCAGCGAAACAGGGGCTACTGAAGCTTTCTTT. The complete variable domain, with remaining parts taken from reference TRBV11-3 and TRBJ1-1, reads EAGVVQSPRYKIIEKKQPVAFWCNPISGHNTLYWYLQNLGQGPELLIRYENEEAVDDSQLPKDRFSAERLKGVDSTLKIQPAELGDSAVYLCASSETGATEAFFGQGTRLTVV.

The gene calls are TRBV11-2 and TRBJ1-5; D gene unclear. The CDR3 spans 17 residues. Germline V lookup: CDR1 SGHAT, CDR2 FQNNGV. V lost 0 bases and J lost 1, with 13 bases in between. CDR3 residues: CASSLEGGQTSNQPQHF. The CDR3 DNA reads as TGTGCCAGCAGCTTAGAAGGTGGGCAGACAAGCAATCAGCCCCAGCATTTT.

The CDR3 nucleotides are TGTGCCAGTTATGGACAGGGGCTATACTATGGCTACACCTTC. Translated, it gives CASYGQGLYYGYTF. V and J are TRBV19 and TRBJ1-2; 9 bases agree with TRBD1. V trimming: 8 bases; J trimming: 3 bases; junction bases outside the gene matches: 7. From germline, CDR1 is LNHDA and CDR2 SQIVND (reference sequence). This CDR3 is built from 14 residues.

This chain connects TRBV6-6 to TRBJ2-7; 10 positions match TRBD2. The length of the CDR3 is 14 residues. V shed 6 bases, J shed 6 bases, and the junction held 8 bases outside the gene matches. Germline assignment: CDR1 MNHNY and CDR2 SVGAGI (reference sequence). The CDR3 DNA reads as TGTGCCAGCAGCACCGGGACTAGCGACCGCGAGCAGTACTTC. Its protein product is CASSTGTSDREQYF.

The chain joins TRBV7-6 to TRBJ2-2, with 9 bases fitting TRBD2. The V and J ends lost 7 bases and 3 bases, in that order; junction bases with no gene match: 6. CDR1 and CDR2 (germline): SGHVS, FNYEAQ. The CDR3 is 15 amino acids. This CDR3 is CASTDLAGYTGELFF. Here the CDR3 DNA reads TGTGCCAGCACCGATCTAGCGGGATACACCGGGGAGCTGTTTTTT.

V usage is TRBV5-1 and J usage is TRBJ2-7, with TRBD2 matching over 8 bases. V lost 4 bases and J lost 0; bases outside the gene matches: 6. Germline lookup yields CDR1 SGHRS and CDR2 YFSETQ. CDR3 length: 15 amino acids. The CDR3 nucleotides read TGCGCCAGCAGCCTTAGCGGGGTCCTCTCCTACGAGCAGTACTTC. Translating it yields CASSLSGVLSYEQYF.